These 14 T cell receptor beta chains were all obtained from the same sample, sequenced in a study of cytotoxic CD8 clonotypes in ibrutinib-treated CLL. Assay used: immunoSEQ multiplex PCR; TCRdb lists only in-frame clones, some missing. The table includes about 140,000 clones, 80% to 95% detected once. The sample in question was PBMCs, obtained after 12 months of ibrutinib treatment. Receptor source: a human donor with chronic lymphocytic leukemia.

V usage is TRBV4-3 and J usage is TRBJ2-5; 11 bases are shared with TRBD2. The CDR3 runs to 14 residues. Germline loops: CDR1 LGHNA, CDR2 YSLEER. Losses at the gene ends were 4 bases for V and 4 bases for J; bases not matched to a gene: 2. The CDR3 bases are TGCGCCAGCAGCCGAGGACTAGCGGGAGAGACCCAGTACTTC. The encoded protein is CASSRGLAGETQYF.

J is TRBJ1-5 and V is TRBV28, with 9 bases fitting TRBD1. V dropped 7 bases and J dropped 7; count of bases not matched to a gene: 14. This CDR3 has 16 residues. Germline V CDR1 and CDR2: MDHEN, SYDVKM. The CDR3 here is CASTNPGTGFNQPQHF. The CDR3 bases are TGTGCCAGCACAAACCCCGGGACAGGGTTCAACCAGCCCCAGCATTTT.

This clone was seen a handful of times. This chain connects TRBV29-1 to TRBJ2-7, with 9 bases aligning to TRBD1. The CDR3 has 12 amino acids. Germline CDR1 is SQVTM and CDR2 is ANQGSEA. Trimming removed 3 bases from V and 4 bases from J; junction bases left unmatched: 1. DNA for the CDR3: TGCAGCGTTGATGACAGGGGGTACGAGCAGTACTTC. Its protein product is CSVDDRGYEQYF.

This chain links TRBV28 with TRBJ2-5; the match to TRBD1 covers 9 bases. Trimming cost V 6 bases and J 5 bases; bases outside gene matches: 10. Germline V lookup: CDR1 MDHEN, CDR2 SYDVKM. CDR3 length: 15 residues. The DNA of the CDR3 is TGTGCCAGCAGCCGATCCGGGACAGGGTGGGAGACCCAGTACTTC. Its protein product is CASSRSGTGWETQYF.

This clone was found once. V usage is TRBV28 and J usage is TRBJ2-5, with 9 bases lining up with TRBD1. J was trimmed by 4 bases and V by 6 bases; bases with no gene match: 9. Germline loops: CDR1 MDHEN, CDR2 SYDVKM. The CDR3 is made up of 15 amino acids. The CDR3 DNA sequence: TGTGCCAGCAGGGCCGGGACAGGGTATGGAGAGACCCAGTACTTC. Translation gives CASRAGTGYGETQYF.

The V gene is TRBV7-9, the J gene TRBJ1-5; possibly TRBD1 for D (6 bases). This CDR3 contains 12 residues. V was clipped by 5 bases and J by 6 bases, with 8 bases between them. Germline values: CDR1 SEHNR, CDR2 FQNEAQ (reference sequence). The CDR3 DNA reads TGTGCCAGCAGCGAGGGGGTTCAGCCCCAGCATTTT. Amino acids: CASSEGVQPQHF.

Notes on this clone: This sample also contains other DNA sequences that code for the same CDR3. This chain connects TRBV6-5 to TRBJ2-6; D gene unclear. CDR3 length equals 14 residues. The germline V and J ends were trimmed by 2 bases and 0 bases, with 2 bases remaining between them. The germline V gene has CDR1 MNHEY and CDR2 SVGAGI. The CDR3 nucleotides are TGTGCCAGCAGTTACAGCTCTGGGGCCAACGTCCTGACTTTC. Its translation: CASSYSSGANVLTF.

The chain uses TRBV5-1 and TRBJ2-7; 8 positions agree with TRBD2. The CDR3 is 16 residues long. V lost 0 bases to trimming and J lost 5 bases; unmatched junction nucleotides: 10. Germline lookup yields CDR1 SGHRS and CDR2 YFSETQ. CDR3 amino acids: CASSLVLSGGADEQYF. The DNA for the CDR3 is TGCGCCAGCAGCTTGGTCCTTTCCGGGGGGGCAGACGAGCAGTACTTC.

This clone was detected once. The limits of the CDR3 on the DNA are not certain, so only TCRdb's listed CDR3 is given. The chain joins TRBV28 to TRBJ2-7; the table's D call of TRBD1 was not tested on the DNA. The germline V gene encodes CDR1 MDHEN and CDR2 SYDVKM. The CDR3 contains 14 residues when both ends are counted. The chain's CDR3 is CASSSGQGYYEQYF.

The chain employs TRBV7-9 and TRBJ2-7; D is undetermined. Trimming removed 7 bases from V and 4 bases from J, with 11 bases in between. The length of the CDR3 is 12 residues. Germline loops: CDR1 SEHNR, CDR2 FQNEAQ (reference sequence). The CDR3 is CASIAVVYEQYF. The DNA of the CDR3 is TGTGCCAGCATCGCGGTTGTATACGAGCAGTACTTC. The full variable domain, completed using reference TRBV7-9 and TRBJ2-7, is DTGVSQNPRHKITKRGQNVTFRCDPISEHNRLYWYRQTLGQGPEFLTYFQNEAQLEKSRLLSDRFSAERPKGSFSTLEIQRTEQGDSAMYLCASIAVVYEQYFGPGTRLTVT.

The chain uses TRBV28 and TRBJ1-1; no clear D gene. Trimming stripped 6 bases from V and 10 bases from J, with 15 bases between. CDR1 is MDHEN, CDR2 SYDVKM, per germline. The CDR3 is made up of 12 amino acids. CDR3 region: CASSLPARSAFF. The CDR3 nucleotides are TGTGCCAGCAGCCTGCCAGCGAGATCAGCTTTCTTT.

The gene calls are TRBV9 and TRBJ2-3; D not resolved. Germline CDR1 reads SGDLS; CDR2 reads YYNGEE. V lost 0 bases, J lost 0 bases, and 8 bases lay in between. The CDR3 is 15 residues long. Written as DNA, the CDR3 is TGTGCCAGCAGCGTAGAGAGGTATAGCACAGATACGCAGTATTTT. This sequence encodes CASSVERYSTDTQYF.

The chain is built from TRBV7-2 and TRBJ2-1; maybe TRBD2 (6 bases). The CDR3 has 14 residues. Looked up from germline, CDR1 is SGHTA and CDR2 is FQGNSA. V was trimmed by 4 bases and J by 6 bases, leaving 13 bases between them. CDR3 residues: CASSYELALNEQFF. The CDR3 region has the DNA TGTGCCAGCAGCTACGAACTAGCCCTCAATGAGCAGTTCTTC.

The rearrangement links TRBV28 to TRBJ2-7, with 16 bases matching TRBD2. CDR1 is MDHEN and CDR2 is SYDVKM in the germline V gene. With V trimmed by 4 bases and J by 2 bases, 14 bases remained unmatched. The CDR3 runs to 20 residues. The CDR3 region is CASSSIYPGTSGRDAYEQYF. The DNA of the CDR3 is TGTGCCAGCAGTTCCATATACCCCGGGACTAGCGGGAGGGATGCCTACGAGCAGTACTTC.